The 23 T cell receptor beta chains presented below share a single source sample, sequenced in a study of shared clonotypes between healthy human individuals. Using immunoSEQ multiplex PCR, the repertoire was profiled, and TCRdb retains in-frame clones only, with some absent. The repertoire holds about 1.1 million clones, with approximately 75% as singletons. Sequencing was carried out using memory CD4+ T cells from PBMCs. The subset is: CD45RA-negative fraction. These receptors came from a man aged 18 to 30 in good health. Some clones in this sample may be carry-over from other donors' samples.

This chain joins TRBV10-3 and TRBJ2-7, with unresolved D. The CDR3 runs to 13 residues. The germline CDR1 and CDR2 sequences are ENHRY and SYGVKD. V lost 0 bases and J lost 9, with 12 bases in between. The CDR3 protein is CAISESSWRWQYF. In nucleotides, the CDR3 is TGTGCCATCAGTGAGTCTTCCTGGAGATGGCAGTACTTC.

The chain uses TRBV28 and TRBJ1-5, with D unresolved. Trimming removed 7 bases from V and 0 bases from J, with 7 bases in between. The germline V gene has CDR1 MDHEN and CDR2 SYDVKM. The CDR3 sequence is 13 residues long. Written as DNA, the CDR3 is TGTGCCAGCATTCCGGCTAGCAATCAGCCCCAGCATTTT. Translated, it gives CASIPASNQPQHF.

The chain carries TRBV6-1 and TRBJ2-3; D may be TRBD2 (6 bases). Trimming left V 4 bases short and J 5 bases short, with 19 bases between. The V gene's germline CDR1 is MNHNS and CDR2 SASEGT. The CDR3 length is 16 residues. DNA of the CDR3: TGTGCCAGCAGTGTCATCCGGGGGATAATAATAGATACGCAGTATTTT. The encoded protein is CASSVIRGIIIDTQYF.

This clone appeared a few times. The chain combines TRBV29-1 with TRBJ2-7; D ambiguous. The germline V gene has CDR1 SQVTM and CDR2 ANQGSEA. The CDR3 extends over 12 amino acids. Deletions cut 7 bases from V and 2 bases from J, with 12 bases between. The CDR3 protein is CSAKTSTYEQYF. The CDR3 DNA reads TGCAGCGCCAAGACTTCCACCTACGAGCAGTACTTC.

A single count supports this clone. The chain joins TRBV7-9 to TRBJ2-3; D ambiguous. Trimming left V 1 base short and J 14 bases short, with 22 bases between. Germline CDR1 is SEHNR and CDR2 is FQNEAQ (reference sequence). The CDR3 consists of 15 residues. The CDR3 nucleotides are TGTGCCAGCAGCTTAGGATGGGTGACTCCGGTCGCGATGTATTTT. Amino acids: CASSLGWVTPVAMYF.

The chain recombines TRBV9 with TRBJ1-3; D gene unclear. Trimming removed 0 bases at V and 4 bases at J, with 5 bases between. Germline CDR1 and CDR2: SGDLS and YYNGEE. This CDR3 contains 13 residues. In nucleotides, the CDR3 is TGTGCCAGCAGCGTAGTTGAAGGAAACACCATATATTTT. It codes for CASSVVEGNTIYF.

The gene calls are TRBV15 and TRBJ1-5; D uncertain. The V gene's germline CDR1 is LNHNV and CDR2 YYDKDF (reference sequence). CDR3 length: 15 amino acids. Trimming pared 2 bases from V and 4 bases from J, leaving 12 bases between. The CDR3 DNA reads as TGTGCCACCAGCAGACCCCGTGGGTTGAATCAGCCCCAGCATTTT. Translating it yields CATSRPRGLNQPQHF.

V usage is TRBV15 and J usage is TRBJ2-3; 7 positions match TRBD1. Germline V CDR1 and CDR2: LNHNV, YYDKDF (reference sequence). With 3 bases clipped from V and 2 bases from J, the junction kept 8 bases outside the gene matches. CDR3 size: 16 residues. CDR3 amino acids: CATSRETGSLTDTQYF. In DNA form, the CDR3 reads TGTGCCACCAGCAGGGAGACAGGGAGCCTCACAGATACGCAGTATTTT.

This clone occurred many times. The chain couples TRBV5-1 to TRBJ2-1; D gene uncertain. The CDR3 is 13 residues long. The V and J ends lost 1 base and 3 bases respectively, with 5 bases between them. From germline, CDR1 is SGHRS and CDR2 YFSETQ. The CDR3 region is CASSLPSYNEQFF. The CDR3 nucleotides are TGCGCCAGCAGCTTGCCTAGCTACAATGAGCAGTTCTTC.

The CDR3 DNA is TGTGCCAGCAATGACAGGGAAGGAGGGACTGAAGCTTTCTTT. Its translation: CASNDREGGTEAFF. The V call is TRBV2, the J call TRBJ1-1, with 7 bases lining up with TRBD1. With V trimmed by 7 bases and J by 5 bases, 10 bases remained unmatched. CDR3 size: 14 residues. The germline V gene encodes CDR1 SNHLY and CDR2 FYNNEI.

The rearrangement links TRBV29-1 to TRBJ2-7, with 9 bases that match TRBD1. Germline V gene data show CDR1 as SQVTM and CDR2 as ANQGSEA. V was clipped by 6 bases and J by 2 bases; unmatched bases: 14. The CDR3 runs to 16 residues. CDR3: CSVGTGSSQFAYEQYF. As DNA, the CDR3 is TGCAGCGTAGGGACAGGGAGTTCGCAGTTCGCCTACGAGCAGTACTTC.

This sequence joins TRBV7-2 and TRBJ2-1; tentative D call: TRBD1 (5 bases). CDR1 SGHTA and CDR2 FQGNSA come from the germline V gene. V lost 1 base to trimming and J lost 12 bases, with 13 bases between them. The CDR3 runs 13 residues. The CDR3 DNA is TGTGCCAGCAGCTTAGGGGGCAATCCGGCGCAGTTCTTC. Residues: CASSLGGNPAQFF.

Many counts were recorded for this clone. The chain links TRBV28 to TRBJ2-5, with 8 bases matching TRBD2. After removal of 5 bases from V and 7 bases from J, the junction contained 9 bases not matched to a gene. Germline loops: CDR1 MDHEN, CDR2 SYDVKM. The CDR3 sequence is 14 residues long. CDR3 loop: CASSPRGLARTQYF. As DNA, the CDR3 is TGTGCCAGCAGTCCCAGAGGACTAGCTAGGACCCAGTACTTC.

This chain uses TRBV7-3 with TRBJ2-3, with TRBD2 matching 11 bases. V shed 5 bases, J shed 8 bases, and the junction held 27 bases outside the gene matches. Germline assignment: CDR1 SGHTA and CDR2 FQGTGA. This CDR3 comprises 21 residues. The CDR3 protein is CASSRPGLAGGSIGTPRTQYF. The CDR3 DNA sequence: TGTGCCAGCAGCCGCCCGGGATTAGCGGGAGGGTCGATTGGGACCCCGCGTACGCAGTATTTT. The full variable domain, completed using reference TRBV7-3 and TRBJ2-3, is GAGVSQTPSNKVTEKGKYVELRCDPISGHTALYWYRQSLGQGPEFLIYFQGTGAADDSGLPNDRFFAVRPEGSVSTLKIQRTERGDSAVYLCASSRPGLAGGSIGTPRTQYFGPGTRLTVL.

This chain connects TRBV10-3 to TRBJ2-7; 9 positions agree with TRBD2. Trimming took 3 bases from V and 2 from J; bases not matched to a gene: 5. The CDR3 covers 15 residues. Germline V gene sequence: CDR1 ENHRY, CDR2 SYGVKD. The CDR3 region has the DNA TGTGCCATCAGTGATGGTAGCGGGAGAGCCTACGAGCAGTACTTC. Protein sequence: CAISDGSGRAYEQYF.

V and J are TRBV18 and TRBJ1-1, with 7 nucleotides matching TRBD1. V gave up 8 bases and J gave up 6 bases; unmatched junction bases: 12. Looked up from germline, CDR1 is KGHSH and CDR2 is LQKENI. This CDR3 region has 14 residues. Written as DNA, the CDR3 is TGTGCCAGCCTCGCCCAGGGGGGTAGCCCTGAAGCTTTCTTT. Translated, it gives CASLAQGGSPEAFF.

As for this clone: The identical CDR3 is also encoded by other nucleotide sequences in the sample. The chain joins TRBV10-3 to TRBJ2-5; D is unresolved. Germline V gives CDR1 ENHRY, CDR2 SYGVKD. The CDR3 contains 12 residues. The V end was cut by 0 bases, the J end by 7 bases, with 6 bases between. CDR3 nucleotides: TGTGCCATCAGTGAGTCGCTGGGGACCCAGTACTTC. Residues: CAISESLGTQYF.

V and J are TRBV7-3 and TRBJ2-1; D is possibly TRBD2 (6 bases). CDR1 is SGHTA, CDR2 FQGTGA, per germline. V gave up 2 bases and J gave up 5 bases, with 13 bases separating them. The CDR3 covers 15 residues. The CDR3 here is CASSLYRTTNNEQFF. The CDR3 DNA reads as TGTGCCAGCAGCTTATATCGGACTACAAACAATGAGCAGTTCTTC.

The CDR3: CASSAPQGARTGELFF. The CDR3 DNA is TGTGCCAGCAGTGCCCCGCAGGGGGCACGGACCGGGGAGCTGTTTTTT. The chain joins TRBV6-6 to TRBJ2-2, with 8 bases fitting TRBD1. The germline V gene has CDR1 MNHNY and CDR2 SVGAGI (reference sequence). J was trimmed by 5 bases and V by 5 bases; bases with no gene match: 10. This CDR3 spans 16 amino acids.

V usage is TRBV5-5 and J usage is TRBJ2-7, with D perhaps assigned TRBD1 or TRBD2 (5 bases each). The V end lost 4 bases, the J end lost 2 bases, and 19 bases lay between the germline ends. The V gene's germline CDR1 is SGHKS and CDR2 YYEKEE (reference sequence). The length of the CDR3 is 16 residues. CDR3 residues: CASSRESRDGAYEQYF. In DNA, the CDR3 is TGTGCCAGCAGCAGGGAGAGCCGGGACGGAGCCTACGAGCAGTACTTC.

The chain links TRBV6-1 to TRBJ1-2; D might be TRBD1 (5 bases). V gave up 7 bases and J gave up 4 bases, with 13 bases separating them. CDR1 is MNHNS, CDR2 SASEGT, per germline. The CDR3 has 13 residues. CDR3 bases: TGTGCCAGCACGGACAACGAGGGCTATGGCTACACCTTC. Its translation: CASTDNEGYGYTF.

The V gene is TRBV28, the J gene TRBJ2-3; TRBD2 matches at 9 bases. Germline trimming cut 6 bases from V and 5 bases from J; bases unmatched to any gene: 9. The CDR3 contains 15 residues. Germline V gene lookup returns CDR1 MDHEN and CDR2 SYDVKM. In DNA, the CDR3 is TGTGCCAGCAGCGACCGCCGACTAGCGGTAGATACGCAGTATTTT. It yields the protein CASSDRRLAVDTQYF. Supplemented by reference TRBV28 and TRBJ2-3, the full variable domain reads DVKVTQSSRYLVKRTGEKVFLECVQDMDHENMFWYRQDPGLGLRLIYFSYDVKMKEKGDIPEGYSVSREKKERFSLILESASTNQTSMYLCASSDRRLAVDTQYFGPGTRLTVL.

Only a few counts were recorded for this clone. V is TRBV2 and J is TRBJ2-5; possibly TRBD2 for D (6 bases). V was shortened by 6 bases and J by 1 base, with 21 bases between the two germline ends. The CDR3 consists of 17 residues. CDR1 and CDR2 (germline): SNHLY, FYNNEI. CDR3 protein: CASRGTREGMGQETQYF. Written as DNA, the CDR3 is TGTGCCAGCAGAGGGACTCGAGAGGGTATGGGCCAAGAGACCCAGTACTTC. The full variable domain, in which reference TRBV2 and TRBJ2-5 provide the parts outside the CDR3, is EPEVTQTPSHQVTQMGQEVILRCVPISNHLYFYWYRQILGQKVEFLVSFYNNEISEKSEIFDDQFSVERPDGSNFTLKIRSTKLEDSAMYFCASRGTREGMGQETQYFGPGTRLLVL.